This entry lists 15 T cell receptor beta chains sequenced from one sample in a study of blood T cell repertoires in COVID-19 (dated by TCRdb to the early 2020s). The library was prepared using the immunoSEQ multiplex PCR assay. The source is immuneACCESS, and TCRdb retained only in-frame sequences with V and J called. Part of the clones is not carried over; for the studies checked, unresolved V genes explain less than half of this, and the remainder is unexplained. A total of 70,000 or so clones appear in this sample, over 85% of them only once. The ten most abundant clones make up about 9.8% of the sample. Sequenced input: peripheral blood. These receptors were taken from a human donor in a cohort sampled during active COVID-19.

CDR3 region: CASRLGRVQETQYF. In DNA form, the CDR3 reads TGTGCCAGCAGACTCGGGAGGGTCCAAGAGACCCAGTACTTC. This chain uses TRBV6-5 with TRBJ2-5; 8 nucleotides line up with TRBD2. CDR1 MNHEY and CDR2 SVGAGI come from the germline V gene. The junction had 4 bases not matched to a gene; V was cut back by 6 bases and J by 1 base. This CDR3 is built from 14 residues.

The chain carries TRBV28 and TRBJ1-5; 7 positions agree with TRBD1. The CDR3 loop spans 15 amino acids. The trim removed 6 bases at V and 2 bases at J, leaving 7 bases unmatched. The germline V gene encodes CDR1 MDHEN and CDR2 SYDVKM. CDR3 DNA sequence: TGTGCCAGCAGACTCAGGGGGATCGGCAATCAGCCCCAGCATTTT. Translation: CASRLRGIGNQPQHF. Together with reference TRBV28 and TRBJ1-5, the CDR3 gives the full variable domain: DVKVTQSSRYLVKRTGEKVFLECVQDMDHENMFWYRQDPGLGLRLIYFSYDVKMKEKGDIPEGYSVSREKKERFSLILESASTNQTSMYLCASRLRGIGNQPQHFGDGTRLSIL.

The J gene is TRBJ2-7, the V gene TRBV16; D is perhaps TRBD2 (8 bases). Trimming cost V 3 bases and J 2 bases, with 17 bases left between them. Germline CDR1 reads KGHSY; CDR2 reads FQNENV. The CDR3 totals 16 residues. CDR3 nucleotides: TGTGCCAGCAGCCACTCAATAGCGGGACAGACCTACGAGCAGTACTTC. It translates to CASSHSIAGQTYEQYF.

The rearrangement uses TRBV20-1 and TRBJ2-2, with D perhaps TRBD1 (6 bases). Trimming left V 6 bases short and J 6 bases short, with 8 bases between. CDR1 and CDR2 from the germline V gene are DFQATT and SNEGSKA (reference sequence). The CDR3 is 11 residues long. The CDR3 DNA is TGCAGTGCCACAGGGTCCGGGGAGCTGTTTTTT. This codes for CSATGSGELFF.

The gene calls are TRBV27 and TRBJ2-7; TRBD2 matches 9 bases. The junction had 3 bases not matched to a gene; V was cut back by 2 bases and J by 1 base. The V gene's germline CDR1 is MNHEY and CDR2 SMNVEV (reference sequence). This CDR3 spans 15 amino acids. CDR3 in DNA: TGTGCCAGCAGTTTAGAGACTAGCGGTTCCTACGAGCAGTACTTC. This sequence encodes CASSLETSGSYEQYF.

This chain links TRBV5-1 with TRBJ1-2; D may be TRBD1 (6 bases). CDR3 length: 13 amino acids. The germline V gene encodes CDR1 SGHRS and CDR2 YFSETQ. With 4 bases removed from V and 8 bases from J, the gap between germline ends came to 15 bases. CDR3 protein: CASSRGTLEGYTF. CDR3 sequence (DNA): TGCGCCAGCAGCAGAGGGACATTGGAGGGCTACACCTTC.

This clone was seen only once. This rearrangement joins TRBV9 to TRBJ2-3; TRBD2 aligns across 9 bases. Trimming cost V 3 bases and J 4 bases; bases outside gene matches: 9. Germline V CDR1 and CDR2: SGDLS, YYNGEE. The CDR3 is made up of 16 amino acids. CDR3 amino acids: CASSEIAGAGPDTQYF. For the CDR3, the DNA is TGTGCCAGCAGCGAAATAGCGGGAGCGGGGCCAGATACGCAGTATTTT.

This clone showed up just once. The chain employs TRBV4-1 and TRBJ1-1, with D possibly being TRBD1 (5 bases). Germline V gene lookup returns CDR1 MGHRA and CDR2 YSYEKL. V shed 1 base and J shed 9 bases, with 15 bases lying between them. This CDR3 comprises 14 residues. In nucleotides, the CDR3 is TGCGCCAGCAGCCAAGGTACCAGGGAAACCCAAGCTTTCTTT. Its translation is CASSQGTRETQAFF.

V usage is TRBV15 and J usage is TRBJ2-3; 7 bases agree with TRBD1. CDR3 length equals 14 residues. Germline V gene lookup returns CDR1 LNHNV and CDR2 YYDKDF (reference sequence). The trim removed 9 bases at V and 3 bases at J, leaving 9 bases unmatched. Here the CDR3 reads CATLGQRPTDTQYF. CDR3 DNA: TGTGCCACTTTGGGACAGAGGCCAACAGATACGCAGTATTTT.

The chain uses TRBV3-1 (or the pseudogene TRBV3-2) and TRBJ2-3, with TRBD2 matching 10 bases. V lost 6 bases and J lost 5; bases outside the gene matches: 2. Per the germline V gene, CDR1 is LGHDT and CDR2 is YNNKEL (reference sequence). This CDR3 comprises 13 residues. The CDR3 DNA reads TGTGCCAGCAGTTTAGCGGGAGGAGATACGCAGTATTTT. The encoded protein is CASSLAGGDTQYF.

The rearrangement links TRBV5-1 to TRBJ2-1; 8 bases match TRBD1. The CDR3 sequence is 16 residues long. Germline trimming cut 0 bases from V and 5 bases from J; bases unmatched to any gene: 7. Looked up from germline, CDR1 is SGHRS and CDR2 is YFSETQ. Here the CDR3 reads CASSLGTGYSDNEQFF. The CDR3 nucleotides read TGCGCCAGCAGCTTGGGGACAGGGTATTCAGACAATGAGCAGTTCTTC.

The chain is built from TRBV29-1 and TRBJ1-1; a weak D match, TRBD1 (5 bases). Germline V CDR1 and CDR2: SQVTM, ANQGSEA. This CDR3 region has 13 residues. V was pared by 4 bases and J by 1 base, with 10 bases between. DNA of the CDR3: TGCAGCGTTGCAGGCAGGGCGAACACTGAAGCTTTCTTT. It codes for CSVAGRANTEAFF.

The chain couples TRBV6-5 to TRBJ2-3; TRBD1 aligns across 8 bases. The CDR3 loop spans 15 amino acids. In germline, CDR1 is MNHEY, CDR2 SVGAGI. The V segment lost 8 bases and the J segment 0 bases; nucleotides outside the gene matches: 7. Here the CDR3 DNA reads TGTGCCAGCGCCAGCGGACAGGGTAGCACAGATACGCAGTATTTT. It is translated as CASASGQGSTDTQYF.

The chain recombines TRBV7-3 with TRBJ2-1; 9 bases align to TRBD2. There are 17 residues in the CDR3. Germline V gene sequence: CDR1 SGHTA, CDR2 FQGTGA. The ends lost 0 bases at V and 2 bases at J; junction bases unmatched: 5. The CDR3 loop is CASSLTGSSGTYNEQFF. The CDR3 DNA reads TGTGCCAGCAGCTTAACGGGGTCTAGCGGGACCTACAATGAGCAGTTCTTC.

The CDR3 DNA is TGTGCCAGCTCGTTCGGACAGGCGAGTTACGAGCAGTACTTC. Protein: CASSFGQASYEQYF. The V call is TRBV19, the J call TRBJ2-7, with 7 bases fitting TRBD1. Looked up from germline, CDR1 is LNHDA and CDR2 is SQIVND (reference sequence). V lost 9 bases and J lost 4; bases outside the gene matches: 12. The CDR3 sequence is 14 residues long.